These 15 T cell receptor beta chains were sequenced from one sample in a study of human T cells and chemical hapten exposure. Described time point: pre-sensitization, week 0. The treatment: therapeutic diphenylcyclopropenone sensitization with weekly scalp DPC. MiXCR, applied by TCRdb to the RACE reads, yields one record per CDR3 protein. The sample holds 95,000 to 150,000 distinct CDR3 sequences; approximately 15% are singletons and the top ten take around 2.7%. Specimen: whole blood, collected in connection with sensitization to the hapten diphenylcyclopropenone (DPC). The receptors come from a woman aged 18-35 years with alopecia areata. Some clones in this sample may be carry-over from other donors' samples.

This clonotype has a handful of counts. V is TRBV20-1 and J is TRBJ1-5; D unclear. In germline, CDR1 is DFQATT, CDR2 SNEGSKA (reference sequence). The CDR3 spans 13 residues. Trimming removed 3 bases from V and 4 bases from J, with 10 bases in between. DNA for the CDR3: TGCAGTGCTAGGTTTAGCCAGAATCAGCCCCAGCATTTT. As protein: CSARFSQNQPQHF.

This clonotype was detected ten times or more. The chain joins TRBV7-9 to TRBJ1-1, with D hard to call. Germline assignment: CDR1 SEHNR and CDR2 FQNEAQ (reference sequence). V gave up 6 bases and J gave up 2 bases, with 13 bases separating them. This CDR3 is 14 amino acids long. CDR3 region: CASSSGRRNTEAFF. CDR3 sequence (DNA): TGTGCCAGCAGTTCTGGACGGAGAAACACTGAAGCTTTCTTT.

This sequence joins TRBV7-2 and TRBJ2-2; D unresolved. The CDR3 consists of 15 residues. Trimming removed 2 bases at V and 6 bases at J, with 13 bases between. Germline V CDR1 and CDR2: SGHTA, FQGNSA. For the CDR3, the DNA is TGTGCCAGCAGCTTAAAGTGGTACAGCCCCGGGGAGCTGTTTTTT. This gives the protein CASSLKWYSPGELFF.

This clonotype was counted a few times. This chain links TRBV20-1 with TRBJ1-2; 7 bases align to TRBD1. Trimming took 0 bases from V and 4 from J; bases not matched to a gene: 5. The CDR3 is 14 amino acids. Germline values: CDR1 DFQATT, CDR2 SNEGSKA (reference sequence). The CDR3 protein is CSARDRDSPYGYTF. CDR3 sequence (DNA): TGCAGTGCTAGAGACCGGGACAGCCCCTATGGCTACACCTTC.

In this sample, this clonotype turned up many times. The chain carries TRBV9 and TRBJ1-4; the D is unclear. The CDR3 spans 15 residues. The germline V gene encodes CDR1 SGDLS and CDR2 YYNGEE. The V end was cut by 3 bases, the J end by 0 bases, with 9 bases between. The CDR3 loop is CASSARQATNEKLFF. CDR3 in DNA: TGTGCCAGCAGCGCGCGACAAGCAACTAATGAAAAACTGTTTTTT. The full variable domain, completed using reference TRBV9 and TRBJ1-4, is DSGVTQTPKHLITATGQRVTLRCSPRSGDLSVYWYQQSLDQGLQFLIQYYNGEERAKGNILERFSAQQFPDLHSELNLSSLELGDSALYFCASSARQATNEKLFFGSGTQLSVL.

At least ten counts were recorded for this clonotype. The chain employs TRBV3-1 and TRBJ1-1; D is perhaps TRBD1 (6 bases). Between the trimmed V and J ends, which lost 6 bases and 7 bases, there was a span of 15 bases. The CDR3 runs to 13 residues. Germline CDR1 LGHDT, CDR2 YNNKEL (reference sequence). In nucleotides, the CDR3 is TGTGCCAGCAGGCCCACAGGGTACGGTGAAGCTTTCTTT. It is translated as CASRPTGYGEAFF.

On this clonotype: At one end, the junction sequence differs from germline, possibly due to a read error. V usage is TRBV9 and J usage is TRBJ1-1; the D gene is possibly TRBD1 (6 bases). This CDR3 is 15 amino acids long. The germline gives CDR1 SGDLS, CDR2 YYNGEE. The CDR3 loop reads CAISVNREPNTEAFF. CDR3 bases: TGTGCCATCAGCGTGAACAGGGAGCCGAACACTGAAGCTTTCTTT.

This clonotype showed up many times. V gene TRBV5-6 combines with J gene TRBJ2-5; D may be TRBD1 (6 bases). Germline-derived CDR1 and CDR2 are SGHDT and YYEEEE. There are 14 residues in the CDR3. Deletions cut 2 bases from V and 5 bases from J, with 13 bases between. This CDR3 is CASSFANREETQYF. CDR3 nucleotide sequence: TGTGCCAGCAGCTTCGCTAACAGGGAGGAGACCCAGTACTTC. The full variable domain, its missing parts supplied by reference TRBV5-6 and TRBJ2-5, is DAGVTQSPTHLIKTRGQQVTLRCSPKSGHDTVSWYQQALGQGPQFIFQYYEEEERQRGNFPDRFSGHQFPNYSSELNVNALLLGDSALYLCASSFANREETQYFGPGTRLLVL.

This clonotype has only a few counts. V usage is TRBV9 and J usage is TRBJ2-3; D unresolved. CDR1 and CDR2 (germline): SGDLS, YYNGEE. The CDR3 is made up of 13 amino acids. Trimming took 3 bases from V and 6 from J, leaving 11 bases between them. CDR3 loop: CASSANPADTQYF. Here the CDR3 DNA reads TGTGCCAGCAGCGCGAACCCGGCGGATACGCAGTATTTT.

This clonotype was picked up a small number of times. This chain links TRBV7-8 with TRBJ2-4, with 9 bases identical to TRBD1. The CDR3 is made up of 16 amino acids. The V gene's germline CDR1 is SGHVS and CDR2 FQNEAQ. V shed 1 base, J shed 6 bases, and the junction held 7 bases outside the gene matches. DNA of the CDR3: TGTGCCAGCAGCTTAGGGCACAGGGGGCGCAGAAACATTCAGTACTTC. Protein product: CASSLGHRGRRNIQYF.

This clonotype was seen repeatedly, ten times or more. The V and J genes are TRBV29-1 and TRBJ1-3; D gene ambiguous. In germline, CDR1 is SQVTM, CDR2 ANQGSEA. CDR3 length: 12 residues. Trimming took 7 bases from V and 0 from J, leaving 7 bases between them. Written as DNA, the CDR3 is TGCAGCGCTCGCGGCTCTGGAAACACCATATATTTT. Its translation: CSARGSGNTIYF. Using reference TRBV29-1 and TRBJ1-3 for the parts outside the CDR3, the full variable domain is SAVISQKPSRDICQRGTSLTIQCQVDSQVTMMFWYRQQPGQSLTLIATANQGSEATYESGFVIDKFPISRPNLTFSTLTVSNMSPEDSSIYLCSARGSGNTIYFGEGSWLTVV.

This clonotype was seen a handful of times. J is TRBJ2-1 and V is TRBV28; 10 bases map to TRBD2. V shed 4 bases, J shed 2 bases, and the junction held 8 bases outside the gene matches. From germline, CDR1 is MDHEN and CDR2 SYDVKM. The CDR3 is 17 amino acids. The CDR3: CASSSPASGGPYNEQFF. In DNA, the CDR3 is TGTGCCAGCAGTTCCCCCGCTAGCGGGGGCCCCTACAATGAGCAGTTCTTC.

The chain employs TRBV11-2 and TRBJ2-3; 9 bases are shared with TRBD2. Germline trimming cut 1 base from V and 1 base from J; bases unmatched to any gene: 9. Germline CDR1 is SGHAT and CDR2 is FQNNGV. CDR3 size: 18 residues. The CDR3 protein is CASSLVGLAGRGTDTQYF. CDR3 in DNA: TGTGCCAGCAGCTTAGTCGGGCTAGCGGGGCGCGGCACAGATACGCAGTATTTT.

This clonotype was detected only a few times. J is TRBJ1-4 and V is TRBV21-1; TRBD1 is taken as the D call from the table, unchecked against the DNA. TRBV21-1 is listed as a pseudogene. The length of the CDR3 is 15 residues. The CDR3 nucleotides read TGTGCCAGCAGCAAAGATCAGGGGCGGAGGGAAAAACTGTTTTTT. It codes for CASSKDQGRREKLFF.

The rearrangement uses TRBV7-2 and TRBJ2-7; no firm D call. CDR3 length equals 13 residues. Deletions cut 2 bases from V and 3 bases from J, with 8 bases between. CDR1 and CDR2 from the germline V gene are SGHTA and FQGNSA. CDR3 in DNA: TGTGCCAGCAGCTTAAGATATGACTACGAGCAGTACTTC. Translating it yields CASSLRYDYEQYF.